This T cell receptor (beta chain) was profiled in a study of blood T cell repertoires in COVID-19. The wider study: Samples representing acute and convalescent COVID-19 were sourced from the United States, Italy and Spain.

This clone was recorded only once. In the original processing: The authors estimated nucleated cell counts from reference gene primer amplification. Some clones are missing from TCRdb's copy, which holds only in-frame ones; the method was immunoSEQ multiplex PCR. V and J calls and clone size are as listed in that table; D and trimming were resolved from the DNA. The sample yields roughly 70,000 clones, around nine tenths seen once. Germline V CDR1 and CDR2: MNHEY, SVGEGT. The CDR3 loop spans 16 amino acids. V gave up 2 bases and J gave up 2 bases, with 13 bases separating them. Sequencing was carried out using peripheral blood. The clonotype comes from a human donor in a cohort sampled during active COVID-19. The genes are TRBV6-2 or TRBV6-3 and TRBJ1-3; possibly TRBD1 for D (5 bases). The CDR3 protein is CASSYGAAFTGNTIYF. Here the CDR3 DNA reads TGTGCCAGCAGTTACGGGGCGGCATTTACTGGAAACACCATATATTTT.